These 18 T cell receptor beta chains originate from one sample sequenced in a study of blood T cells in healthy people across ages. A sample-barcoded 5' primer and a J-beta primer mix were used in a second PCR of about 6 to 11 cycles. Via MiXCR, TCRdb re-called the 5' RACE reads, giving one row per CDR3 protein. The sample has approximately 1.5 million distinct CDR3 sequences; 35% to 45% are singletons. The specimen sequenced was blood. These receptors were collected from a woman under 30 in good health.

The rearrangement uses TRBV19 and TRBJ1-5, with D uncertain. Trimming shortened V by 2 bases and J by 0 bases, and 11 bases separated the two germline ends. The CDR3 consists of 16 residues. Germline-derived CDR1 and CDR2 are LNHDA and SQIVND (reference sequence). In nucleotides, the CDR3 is TGTGCCAGTAGTATACTGGGGATAACTAGCAATCAGCCCCAGCATTTT. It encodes CASSILGITSNQPQHF.

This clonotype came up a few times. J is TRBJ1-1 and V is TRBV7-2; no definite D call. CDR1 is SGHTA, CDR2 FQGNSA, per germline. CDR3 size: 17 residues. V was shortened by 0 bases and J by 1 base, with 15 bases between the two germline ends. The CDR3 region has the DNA TGTGCCAGCAGCTTAGCGATCGCGAGATGCGGGAACACTGAAGCTTTCTTT. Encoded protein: CASSLAIARCGNTEAFF.

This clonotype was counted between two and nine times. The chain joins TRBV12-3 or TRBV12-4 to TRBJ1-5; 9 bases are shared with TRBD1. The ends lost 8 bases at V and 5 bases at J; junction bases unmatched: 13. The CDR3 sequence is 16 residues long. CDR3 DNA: TGTGCCAGCCCGAAAGGGACAGGGAACGTTCATCAGCCCCAGCATTTT. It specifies CASPKGTGNVHQPQHF.

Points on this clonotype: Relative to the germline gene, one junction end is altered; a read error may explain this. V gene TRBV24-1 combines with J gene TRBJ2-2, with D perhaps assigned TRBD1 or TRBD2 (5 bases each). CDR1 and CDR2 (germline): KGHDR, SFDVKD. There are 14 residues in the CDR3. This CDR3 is CATAGTPGTGKLFF. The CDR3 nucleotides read TGTGCCACCGCCGGGACCCCAGGCACCGGGAAGCTGTTTTTT.

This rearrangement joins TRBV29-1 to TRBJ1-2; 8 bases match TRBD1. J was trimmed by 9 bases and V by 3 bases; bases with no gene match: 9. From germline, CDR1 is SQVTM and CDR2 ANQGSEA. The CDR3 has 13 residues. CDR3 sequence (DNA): TGCAGCGTTGAGGCAGGGGGCATGAGGAGCTACACCTTC. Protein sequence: CSVEAGGMRSYTF.

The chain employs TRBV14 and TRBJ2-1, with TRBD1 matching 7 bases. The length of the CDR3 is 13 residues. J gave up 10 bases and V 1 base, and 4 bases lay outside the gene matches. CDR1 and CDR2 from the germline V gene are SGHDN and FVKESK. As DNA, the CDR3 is TGTGCCAGCAGCCAAGGACAGGGCCGCGAGCAGTTCTTC. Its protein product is CASSQGQGREQFF.

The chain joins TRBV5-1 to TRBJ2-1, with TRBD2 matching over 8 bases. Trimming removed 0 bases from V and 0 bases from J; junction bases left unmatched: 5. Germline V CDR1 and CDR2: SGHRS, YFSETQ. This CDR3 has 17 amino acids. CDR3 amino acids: CASSLELGRVSYNEQFF. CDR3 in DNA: TGCGCCAGCAGCTTGGAACTCGGGAGGGTCTCCTACAATGAGCAGTTCTTC.

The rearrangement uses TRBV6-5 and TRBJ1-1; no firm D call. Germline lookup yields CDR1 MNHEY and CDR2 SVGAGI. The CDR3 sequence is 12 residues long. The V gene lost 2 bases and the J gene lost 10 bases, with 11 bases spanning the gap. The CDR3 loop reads CASSYRGRPAFF. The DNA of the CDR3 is TGTGCCAGCAGTTACAGAGGCAGGCCAGCTTTCTTT.

CDR3 loop: CASSSEPLNRGGGYTF. CDR3 DNA: TGTGCCAGCAGCTCAGAACCCCTTAACAGGGGTGGTGGCTACACCTTC. The chain employs TRBV7-2 and TRBJ1-2, with TRBD1 matching 7 bases. J lost 7 bases, V lost 4 bases, and 15 bases had no gene match. Germline V gene sequence: CDR1 SGHTA, CDR2 FQGNSA. This CDR3 comprises 16 residues.

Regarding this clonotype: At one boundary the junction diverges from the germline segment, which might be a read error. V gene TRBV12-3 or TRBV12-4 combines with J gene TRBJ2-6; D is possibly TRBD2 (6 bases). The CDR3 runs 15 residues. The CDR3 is CASRGGHSGANVLTF. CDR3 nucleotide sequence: TGTGCCAGCAGAGGAGGGCACTCTGGGGCCAACGTCCTGACTTTT.

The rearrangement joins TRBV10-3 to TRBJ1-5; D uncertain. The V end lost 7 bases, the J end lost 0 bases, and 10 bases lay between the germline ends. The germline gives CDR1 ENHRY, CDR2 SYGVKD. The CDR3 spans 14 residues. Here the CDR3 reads CAINPGPSNQPQHF. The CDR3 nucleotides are TGTGCCATCAACCCCGGGCCTAGCAATCAGCCCCAGCATTTT.

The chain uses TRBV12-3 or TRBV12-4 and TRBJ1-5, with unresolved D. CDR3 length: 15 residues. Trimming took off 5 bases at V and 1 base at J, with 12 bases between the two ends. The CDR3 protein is CASSPHGESNQPQHF. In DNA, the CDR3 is TGTGCCAGCAGTCCCCACGGCGAAAGCAATCAGCCCCAGCATTTT.

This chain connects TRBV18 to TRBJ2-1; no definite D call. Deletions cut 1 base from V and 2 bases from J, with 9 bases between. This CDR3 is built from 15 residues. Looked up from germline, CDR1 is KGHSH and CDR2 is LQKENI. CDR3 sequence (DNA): TGTGCCAGCTCACCACGGGATTCTCCCTACAATGAGCAGTTCTTC. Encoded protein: CASSPRDSPYNEQFF.

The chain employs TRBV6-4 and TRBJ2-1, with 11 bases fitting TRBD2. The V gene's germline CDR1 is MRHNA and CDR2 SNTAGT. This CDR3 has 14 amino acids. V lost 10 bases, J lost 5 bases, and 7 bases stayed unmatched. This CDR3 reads CANSGTSGDNEQFF. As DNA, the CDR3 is TGTGCCAACAGCGGGACTAGCGGAGACAATGAGCAGTTCTTC.

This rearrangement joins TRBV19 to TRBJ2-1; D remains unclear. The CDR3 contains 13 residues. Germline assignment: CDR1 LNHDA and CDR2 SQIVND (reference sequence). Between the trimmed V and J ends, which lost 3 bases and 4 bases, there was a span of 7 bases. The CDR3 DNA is TGTGCCAGTAGTATCTATGAATACAATGAGCAGTTCTTC. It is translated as CASSIYEYNEQFF.

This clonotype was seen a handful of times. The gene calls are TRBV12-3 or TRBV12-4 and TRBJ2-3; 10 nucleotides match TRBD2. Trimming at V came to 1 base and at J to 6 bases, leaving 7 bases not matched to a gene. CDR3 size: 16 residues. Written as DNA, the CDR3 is TGTGCCAGCAGTTTAGAGGGGCTAGCGGGAGTGGATACGCAGTATTTT. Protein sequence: CASSLEGLAGVDTQYF.

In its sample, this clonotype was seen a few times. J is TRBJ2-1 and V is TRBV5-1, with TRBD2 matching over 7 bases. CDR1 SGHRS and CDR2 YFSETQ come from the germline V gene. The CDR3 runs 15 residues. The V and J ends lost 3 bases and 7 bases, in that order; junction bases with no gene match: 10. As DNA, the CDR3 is TGCGCCAGCAGCTGGGCTCCGGGAGGTAAGAATGAGCAGTTCTTC. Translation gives CASSWAPGGKNEQFF.

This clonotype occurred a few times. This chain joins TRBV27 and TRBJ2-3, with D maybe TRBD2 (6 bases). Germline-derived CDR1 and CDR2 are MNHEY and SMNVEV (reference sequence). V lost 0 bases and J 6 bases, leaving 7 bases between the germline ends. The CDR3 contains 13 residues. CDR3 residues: CASSLSGRDTQYF. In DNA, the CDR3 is TGTGCCAGCAGTTTATCGGGGAGGGATACGCAGTATTTT.